These 7 T cell receptor beta chains share one sample of origin, sequenced in a study of OX40 agonist ivuxolimab in advanced cancers. Produced via immunoSEQ multiplex PCR; TCRdb's table is partial and in-frame only. The sample lists around 50,000 clones, 83% seen once, with 3.1% in the top ten. Sample: CD4+ or CD8+ T cells sorted from blood, taken in a trial of the OX40 agonist ivuxolimab. These receptors originate from an adult with an advanced solid tumor such as melanoma, head and neck, liver or kidney cancer.

CDR3 protein: CASSPQGDNSPLHF. CDR3 nucleotide sequence: TGTGCCAGCTCACCACAGGGTGATAATTCACCCCTCCACTTT. The chain couples TRBV18 to TRBJ1-6; the D is unclear. The germline gives CDR1 KGHSH, CDR2 LQKENI. With 1 base removed from V and 5 bases from J, the gap between germline ends came to 6 bases. The CDR3 is 14 amino acids.

The chain has TRBV5-5 and TRBJ2-3, with D perhaps TRBD2 (6 bases). The CDR3 is 15 amino acids. From germline, CDR1 is SGHKS and CDR2 YYEKEE (reference sequence). Trimming removed 4 bases at V and 5 bases at J, with 17 bases between. The CDR3 reads CASSPRALGGDTQYF. Written as DNA, the CDR3 is TGTGCCAGCAGCCCCCGGGCCCTGGGGGGAGATACGCAGTATTTT.

In nucleotides, the CDR3 is TGTGCCAGCAAGGAAATGATTGAAGCTTTCTTT. Amino acids: CASKEMIEAFF. The chain joins TRBV2 to TRBJ1-1; the D is unclear. Germline CDR1 is SNHLY and CDR2 is FYNNEI. Trimming pared 7 bases from V and 7 bases from J, leaving 10 bases between. The CDR3 runs to 11 residues.

The genes are TRBV28 and TRBJ1-1, with 7 bases fitting TRBD1. J gave up 3 bases and V 8 bases, and 6 bases lay outside the gene matches. CDR1 MDHEN and CDR2 SYDVKM come from the germline V gene. CDR3 length: 13 amino acids. In DNA, the CDR3 is TGTGCCAGCCAGGGGGTTCCATACACTGAAGCTTTCTTT. Translating it yields CASQGVPYTEAFF.

The genes are TRBV5-1 and TRBJ2-3, with a tentative D call TRBD2 (5 bases). Trimming took off 0 bases at V and 1 base at J, with 9 bases between the two ends. Germline lookup yields CDR1 SGHRS and CDR2 YFSETQ. The CDR3 is 15 residues long. CDR3 in DNA: TGCGCCAGCAGCTTGGCCGGGATAGGCACAGATACGCAGTATTTT. Its protein is CASSLAGIGTDTQYF.

This chain connects TRBV2 to TRBJ1-4; D unresolved. From germline, CDR1 is SNHLY and CDR2 FYNNEI. The CDR3 contains 14 residues. V was cut by 0 bases and J by 4 bases, with 6 bases left in between. CDR3 residues: CASSEAWNNEKLFF. As DNA, the CDR3 is TGTGCCAGCAGTGAAGCGTGGAATAATGAAAAACTGTTTTTT.

This clone was seen only once. The chain uses TRBV18 and TRBJ1-2; possibly TRBD1 for D (5 bases). The V gene lost 2 bases and the J gene lost 4 bases, with 11 bases spanning the gap. CDR1 KGHSH and CDR2 LQKENI come from the germline V gene. The CDR3 totals 14 residues. This CDR3 is CASSPTGYPYGYTF. In DNA, the CDR3 is TGTGCCAGCTCACCAACAGGATACCCCTATGGCTACACCTTC. Supplemented by reference TRBV18 and TRBJ1-2, the full variable domain reads NAGVMQNPRHLVRRRGQEARLRCSPMKGHSHVYWYRQLPEEGLKFMVYLQKENIIDESGMPKERFSAEFPKEGPSILRIQQVVRGDSAAYFCASSPTGYPYGYTFGSGTRLTVV.